These T cell receptor beta chains were read from a single sample in a study of sequential checkpoint blockade in melanoma. The data were produced by immunoSEQ multiplex PCR, yet TCRdb's version contains in-frame clones alone and is incomplete. The sample shows 13,000 or so clones, roughly 82% of them seen only once. The sequencing here drew on CD8+ T cells sorted from blood (inferred from file names), taken from a patient given nivolumab and ipilimumab in sequence. All receptors come from a human donor with melanoma. Both conserved end residues are part of each CDR3.

v_gene,j_gene,CDR3aa
TRBV5-1,TRBJ1-2,CASSFREQGDRGYTF
TRBV4-3,TRBJ2-3,CASSQSFPGSPTDTQYF
TRBV7-8,TRBJ1-4,CASSFDRDSYFLEKLFF
TRBV9,TRBJ2-1,CASSSSGGLYNEQFF
TRBV6-1,TRBJ1-1,CASRDRDRVNTEAFF
TRBV7-9,TRBJ2-7,CASSSSGRAAYEQYF
TRBV28,TRBJ2-7,CASSYGGRAHFYEQYF
TRBV27,TRBJ1-5,CASSVDTAGRPQHF
TRBV6-1,TRBJ1-5,CASSEKHSRQPQHF
TRBV9,NA,CASSSDGVEQYF
TRBV12-5,TRBJ2-7,CASGRSVPPHSYEQYF
TRBV19,TRBJ1-1,CASRLRGRRAFF
TRBV28,TRBJ1-3,CASSLRFSGNTIYF
TRBV7-8,TRBJ1-6,CASSLGSARDSPPHF
TRBV6-5,TRBJ2-7,CASSYGQGAPYEQYF
TRBV19,TRBJ1-2,CASSPGQGEGYTF
TRBV2,TRBJ2-7,CASSEYGGPELLSSYEQYF
TRBV2,TRBJ1-1,CASSERARLVRAFF
TRBV6-8,TRBJ1-6,CASSGVQNVGPLHF
TRBV29-1,TRBJ2-3,CSVGGSGTTDTQYF
TRBV4-1,TRBJ2-3,CASSQPVSSTDTQYF
TRBV10-1,TRBJ1-2,CASSPYRGVDYGYTF
TRBV28,TRBJ2-7,CASIQSDRGPYEQYF
TRBV7-9,TRBJ2-5,CASSSSLPGLEQETQYF
TRBV9,TRBJ1-1,CASSVENTLNTEAFF
TRBV7-9,TRBJ1-6,CASSSEFFEPYNSPLHF
TRBV15,TRBJ2-1,CATSGTRRDIGFYNEQFF
TRBV29-1,TRBJ2-7,CSVERLAGTYEQYF
TRBV2,TRBJ1-1,CASSATGVVLEAFF
TRBV4-3,TRBJ2-7,CASSQDSGVAHYEQYF
TRBV6-1,TRBJ2-1,CASNPGSSYNEQFF
TRBV6-1,TRBJ2-3,CASSVPRGQGTDTQYF
TRBV23-1,TRBJ2-3,CASSQPEDTQYF
TRBV11-3,TRBJ2-1,CASSLDAGLRYEQFF
TRBV15,TRBJ1-5,CATSIYRGSDQPQHF
TRBV7-9,TRBJ2-7,CASSLEDRPEQYF
TRBV4-1,TRBJ2-2,CASSQVKRGTGELFF
TRBV7-9,TRBJ2-1,CASSTGQQRSYNEQFF
TRBV5-3,TRBJ2-7,CARSSRTSGSLYEQYF
TRBV11-3,TRBJ2-3,CASSLDRRSGLPTDTQYF
TRBV27,TRBJ2-7,CASSLKLAGVSYEQYF
TRBV7-2,TRBJ1-6,CASSSHDRWGGGSPLHF
TRBV19,TRBJ1-2,CASSLQANYGYTF
TRBV19,TRBJ2-2,CASSVPRVTLTGELFF
TRBV12-5,TRBJ2-1,CASGFGTVGLRKNEQFF
TRBV7-9,NA,CASSLAAQAYEQYF
TRBV2,TRBJ2-7,CASPTSGEQYF
TRBV28,TRBJ2-7,CASSLTGRSYEQYF
TRBV27,TRBJ2-3,CASSTHPGTQYF
TRBV7-2,TRBJ2-1,CASSSKLWLAGPDKQFF
TRBV7-8,NA,CASSTRQSYEQYF
TRBV9,TRBJ2-5,CASNPGLADQETQYF